This is a list of T cell receptor beta chains from one sample in a study of T-cell reconstitution after alpha-beta-depleted transplantation in children. TCRdb reanalysed the PCR reads using MiXCR and keeps one entry per CDR3 protein. The sample gives about 58,000 distinct CDR3 sequences, approximately 46% of which show up once; roughly 98% is in the top ten. This sample comprised PBMCs, mostly from graft donor cells, obtained 360 days after TCRalphabeta/CD19-depleted stem cell transplant. The receptors originated from a male patient aged 10 to 17 who had a stem cell transplant for acute lymphoblastic leukemia, so the T cells may come from the graft donor. CDR3s include the opening cysteine and the closing phenylalanine or tryptophan. The order of the fields is J gene, V gene, CDR3 length, clone size, D gene, CDR3 DNA, CDR3 protein. A D gene is named only where the DNA matches it firmly. The size entry is marked missing in some rows and otherwise reads once, few, many or a size class.

j_call: TRBJ2-1; v_call: TRBV7-6; cdr3_length: 15; clone_size: few; d_call: TRBD1; cdr3_nt: TGTGCCAGCGGGCCCAGGGGGCTGACCTACAATGAGCAGTTCTTC; cdr3_aa: CASGPRGLTYNEQFF
j_call: TRBJ1-1; v_call: TRBV28; cdr3_length: 16; clone_size: NA; d_call: TRBD1; cdr3_nt: TGTGCCAGCGGAATTCCGCCGGGACAGGGAAACACTGAAGCTTTCTTT; cdr3_aa: CASGIPPGQGNTEAFF
j_call: TRBJ2-1; v_call: TRBV5-1; cdr3_length: 13; clone_size: NA; d_call: NA; cdr3_nt: TGCGCCGTACGGGATTTAGGGGTTAATGAGCAGTTCTTC; cdr3_aa: CAVRDLGVNEQFF
j_call: TRBJ2-5; v_call: TRBV5-1; cdr3_length: 16; clone_size: NA; d_call: TRBD1; cdr3_nt: TGCGCCAGCAGCTTGGAAGGGACAGCCAAATCGGAGACCCAGTACTTC; cdr3_aa: CASSLEGTAKSETQYF
j_call: TRBJ2-7; v_call: TRBV9; cdr3_length: 15; clone_size: once; d_call: TRBD1; cdr3_nt: TGTGCCAGCAGCGTAGCACCGGGACAGAACTACGAGCAGTACTTC; cdr3_aa: CASSVAPGQNYEQYF
j_call: TRBJ2-7; v_call: TRBV6-5; cdr3_length: 12; clone_size: few; d_call: NA; cdr3_nt: TGTGCCAGCCTTTCGTGGCCTTACGAGCAGTACTTC; cdr3_aa: CASLSWPYEQYF
j_call: TRBJ1-2; v_call: TRBV6-5; cdr3_length: 15; clone_size: NA; d_call: NA; cdr3_nt: TGTGCCAGCAGTTACAGTGGAGCCTCTAACTATGGCTACACCTTC; cdr3_aa: CASSYSGASNYGYTF
j_call: TRBJ2-3; v_call: TRBV29-1; cdr3_length: 19; clone_size: NA; d_call: TRBD1; cdr3_nt: TGCAGCGTTGAAGATCGTCTCCCACAGGGGGCAAGGCCGACAGATACGCAGTATTTT; cdr3_aa: CSVEDRLPQGARPTDTQYF
j_call: TRBJ2-7; v_call: TRBV27; cdr3_length: 11; clone_size: NA; d_call: NA; cdr3_nt: TGTGCCAGCACTAAGGGGTACGAGCAGTACTTC; cdr3_aa: CASTKGYEQYF
j_call: TRBJ2-1; v_call: TRBV2; cdr3_length: 13; clone_size: NA; d_call: NA; cdr3_nt: TGTGCCAGCAGTGCGGATTCCAACAATGAGCAGTTCTTC; cdr3_aa: CASSADSNNEQFF
j_call: TRBJ2-7; v_call: TRBV6-2/TRBV6-3; cdr3_length: 15; clone_size: NA; d_call: TRBD1; cdr3_nt: TGTGCCAGCAGTTCGTACGACAGGGGATCGGACGAGCAGTACTTC; cdr3_aa: CASSSYDRGSDEQYF
j_call: TRBJ2-3; v_call: TRBV10-3; cdr3_length: 16; clone_size: NA; d_call: TRBD1; cdr3_nt: TGTGCCATCAGTGACCCCCGACAGGGGTCCACAGATACGCAGTATTTT; cdr3_aa: CAISDPRQGSTDTQYF
j_call: TRBJ2-1; v_call: TRBV6-5; cdr3_length: 14; clone_size: NA; d_call: NA; cdr3_nt: TGTGCCAGCAGTTTCTCGGGCCTGAACAATGAGCAGTTCTTC; cdr3_aa: CASSFSGLNNEQFF
j_call: TRBJ2-7; v_call: TRBV2; cdr3_length: 12; clone_size: few; d_call: NA; cdr3_nt: TGTGCCAGCAGTGAGACAGCCCCCGAGCAGTACTTC; cdr3_aa: CASSETAPEQYF
j_call: TRBJ2-1; v_call: TRBV5-1; cdr3_length: 12; clone_size: few; d_call: NA; cdr3_nt: TGCGCCAGCAGCTTGGTTAGCGGTGAGCAGTTCTTC; cdr3_aa: CASSLVSGEQFF
j_call: TRBJ1-3; v_call: TRBV11-2; cdr3_length: 15; clone_size: NA; d_call: NA; cdr3_nt: TGTGCCAGCAGCGTCGCAGGCTTCTCTGGAAACACCATATATTTT; cdr3_aa: CASSVAGFSGNTIYF
j_call: TRBJ2-3; v_call: TRBV27; cdr3_length: 14; clone_size: NA; d_call: NA; cdr3_nt: TGTGCCAGCAGTTTACTAGCCGGCACAGATACGCAGTATTTT; cdr3_aa: CASSLLAGTDTQYF
j_call: TRBJ2-2; v_call: TRBV20-1; cdr3_length: 14; clone_size: NA; d_call: NA; cdr3_nt: TGCAGTGCTAGAAGCTGGGGTAGGACCGGGGAGCTGTTTTTT; cdr3_aa: CSARSWGRTGELFF
j_call: TRBJ2-5; v_call: TRBV7-2; cdr3_length: 14; clone_size: NA; d_call: NA; cdr3_nt: TGTGCCAGCAGCTTAGCCGGGGTTTTAGAGACCCAGTACTTC; cdr3_aa: CASSLAGVLETQYF
j_call: TRBJ2-2; v_call: TRBV10-3; cdr3_length: 14; clone_size: NA; d_call: NA; cdr3_nt: TGTGCCATCAGACAGGCTCGCGAGACCGGGGAGCTGTTTTTT; cdr3_aa: CAIRQARETGELFF
j_call: TRBJ2-7; v_call: TRBV24-1; cdr3_length: 14; clone_size: NA; d_call: NA; cdr3_nt: TGTGCCACCAGTGACCTCCGGCAGCCTTACGAGCAGTACTTC; cdr3_aa: CATSDLRQPYEQYF
j_call: TRBJ2-5; v_call: TRBV29-1; cdr3_length: 12; clone_size: NA; d_call: NA; cdr3_nt: TGCAGCGTTGAGGGGCAGCAAGAGACCCAGTACTTC; cdr3_aa: CSVEGQQETQYF
j_call: TRBJ2-7; v_call: TRBV7-8; cdr3_length: 14; clone_size: NA; d_call: NA; cdr3_nt: TGTGCCAGCAGCTTAGGAGGGGACGGTCTAGGGCAGTACTTC; cdr3_aa: CASSLGGDGLGQYF